This TCR beta chain is from a study of blood T cell repertoires in COVID-19. Overall study context: Acute-phase and convalescent COVID-19 samples originated in the United States, Italy and Spain. PBMCs, B-cell-depleted T cells, or T cells were the source of the cDNA or gDNA that made up the material.

The CDR3 has 15 residues. Germline V gene data show CDR1 as MGHRA and CDR2 as YSYEKL. V was cut by 2 bases and J by 2 bases, with 10 bases left in between. Original data processing: The assay estimated nucleated cells by amplifying reference gene primers. Method: immunoSEQ multiplex PCR; TCRdb's copy keeps in-frame clones and lacks some. D and trimming were read from the DNA, whereas the V and J calls and clone size are those reported in that table. The table shows some 45,000 clones, with roughly 87% occurring only once. This chain connects TRBV4-1 to TRBJ1-5, with D possibly being TRBD1 (5 bases). Sequencing was done on a sample of peripheral blood. The clonotype comes from a human donor in a cohort sampled during active COVID-19. CDR3 bases: TGCGCCAGCAGCCAATCAGGGTACGGCAATCAGCCCCAGCATTTT. It yields the protein CASSQSGYGNQPQHF.